A selection of T cell receptor beta chains follows, all from one sample in a study of blood T cell repertoires in COVID-19. Using immunoSEQ multiplex PCR, the repertoire was profiled, and TCRdb retains in-frame clones only, with some absent. The table records about 480,000 clones, 70% to 90% of them present only once. Sequencing used PBMCs or T cells enriched from blood (not recorded which). Every receptor here comes from a woman aged 60 to 75 who had recovered from COVID-19. CDR3s include the opening cysteine and the closing phenylalanine or tryptophan. A D gene is named only where the DNA matches it firmly. Expanded clones get a size class; other rows say once, few or many, or leave the size out.

j_call	d_call	clone_size	v_call	cdr3_aa	cdr3_nt
TRBJ1-3	TRBD1	.	TRBV19	CASVTGGTGNTIYF	TGTGCCAGTGTTACAGGGGGAACTGGAAACACCATATATTTT
TRBJ2-3	TRBD2	.	TRBV3-1/TRBV3-2	CASSPRASGVTDTQYF	TGTGCCAGCAGCCCAAGGGCTAGCGGAGTCACAGATACGCAGTATTTT
TRBJ1-5	.	.	TRBV18	CASSPGGPDQPQHF	TGTGCCAGCTCACCCGGAGGACCGGATCAGCCCCAGCATTTT
TRBJ1-2	.	once	TRBV19	CASSMGLQSNYGYTF	TGTGCCAGTAGTATGGGCCTGCAGAGTAACTATGGCTACACCTTC
TRBJ2-3	.	.	TRBV30	CAWSVRRVTTSTDTQYF	TGTGCCTGGAGTGTACGGAGGGTTACAACTAGCACAGATACGCAGTATTTT
TRBJ2-3	TRBD2	.	TRBV28	CASPPRLAGPGADTQYF	TGTGCCAGTCCCCCTCGACTAGCGGGGCCGGGGGCAGATACGCAGTATTTT
TRBJ2-3	TRBD2	.	TRBV19	CASSIDGGVSDTQYF	TGTGCCAGTAGTATAGATGGGGGGGTATCAGATACGCAGTATTTT
TRBJ1-2	TRBD1	.	TRBV6-2/TRBV6-3	CASSYLDRENGYTF	TGTGCCAGCAGTTATCTGGACAGGGAAAATGGCTACACCTTC
TRBJ2-3	TRBD2	.	TRBV5-8	CASSFGLAGALFTDTQYF	TGTGCCAGCAGCTTCGGGCTAGCGGGGGCCCTCTTCACAGATACGCAGTATTTT
TRBJ2-7	TRBD1	many	TRBV3-1/TRBV3-2	CASSQSRGQGAYEQYF	TGTGCCAGCAGCCAATCGAGGGGGCAGGGGGCGTACGAGCAGTACTTC
TRBJ2-3	.	.	TRBV5-1	CASSLLGGEDTQYF	TGCGCCAGCAGCTTGCTCGGGGGAGAAGATACGCAGTATTTT
TRBJ1-2	.	.	TRBV29-1	CSVGGPLGYTF	TGCAGCGTTGGGGGGCCACTAGGATACACCTTC
TRBJ1-4	.	once	TRBV19	CASSISVGVTNEKLFF	TGTGCTAGTAGTATCTCGGTTGGTGTAACTAATGAAAAACTGTTTTTT
TRBJ2-3	.	.	TRBV11-2	CASSLGGGAFTDTQYF	TGTGCCAGCAGCCTAGGTGGGGGGGCGTTCACAGATACGCAGTATTTT
TRBJ2-7	.	.	TRBV6-5	CASSYSGSREQYF	TGTGCCAGCAGTTACTCGGGCTCGCGCGAGCAGTACTTC
TRBJ2-7	.	.	TRBV6-5	CASRIQTGQAYEQYF	TGTGCCAGCAGGATCCAAACAGGGCAGGCCTACGAGCAGTACTTC
TRBJ2-7	.	.	TRBV5-1	CASSLATGGVYEQYF	TGCGCCAGCAGCTTGGCCACAGGGGGGGTCTACGAGCAGTACTTC
TRBJ1-3	TRBD1	.	TRBV7-6	CASSLTGGYGNTIYF	TGTGCCAGCAGCTTAACAGGGGGCTATGGAAACACCATATATTTT
TRBJ1-5	.	.	TRBV29-1	CSVGMEASNQPQHF	TGCAGCGTTGGGATGGAGGCAAGCAATCAGCCCCAGCATTTT
TRBJ1-2	.	.	TRBV11-3	CASSPGGTYGYTF	TGTGCCAGCAGCCCCGGGGGTACCTATGGCTACACCTTC
TRBJ1-1	.	.	TRBV13	CASSLGAKGAPDEAFF	TGTGCCAGCAGCTTAGGCGCAAAGGGAGCTCCAGATGAAGCTTTCTTT
TRBJ2-3	TRBD2	few	TRBV11-2	CASSTSGGAQDTQYF	TGTGCCAGCAGCACTAGCGGGGGGGCCCAAGATACGCAGTATTTT
TRBJ2-7	TRBD2	.	TRBV5-6	CASSLGLLAGGPGEQYF	TGTGCCAGCAGCTTGGGCCTCCTAGCGGGGGGGCCGGGTGAGCAGTACTTC
TRBJ2-1	TRBD1	.	TRBV5-4	CASSLRDRITNEQFF	TGTGCCAGCAGCTTGCGGGACAGGATTACCAATGAGCAGTTCTTC
TRBJ1-1	.	.	TRBV30	CAWSVERGTEAFF	TGTGCCTGGAGTGTAGAGAGAGGAACTGAAGCTTTCTTT
TRBJ2-2	TRBD1	once	TRBV6-5	CASRTTGGTGELFF	TGTGCCAGCAGGACGACAGGGGGCACCGGGGAGCTGTTTTTT
TRBJ2-1	TRBD1	.	TRBV24-1	CATSAGQGAGRNEQFF	TGTGCCACCAGTGCGGGACAGGGGGCAGGTCGGAATGAGCAGTTCTTC
TRBJ2-2	.	.	TRBV9	CASSPRTLKNTGELFF	TGTGCCAGCAGCCCGAGGACTCTAAAGAACACCGGGGAGCTGTTTTTT
TRBJ2-4	.	once	TRBV5-1	CASSRTEDNKNIQYF	TGCGCCAGCAGCCGGACAGAAGATAACAAAAACATTCAGTACTTC
TRBJ1-3	.	.	TRBV3-1/TRBV3-2	CASSQRTPNTIYF	TGTGCCAGCAGCCAACGGACACCAAACACCATATATTTT
TRBJ1-5	.	.	TRBV7-8	CASSPIRSNQPQHF	TGTGCCAGCAGCCCTATAAGAAGCAATCAGCCCCAGCATTTT
TRBJ1-5	.	few	TRBV27	CASSSAERWGNQPQHF	TGTGCCAGCAGTTCAGCGGAAAGGTGGGGCAATCAGCCCCAGCATTTT
TRBJ1-5	.	.	TRBV7-2	CASSSLPTGYSNQPQHF	TGTGCCAGCAGCTCCCTACCGACAGGCTATAGCAATCAGCCCCAGCATTTT
TRBJ1-1	TRBD1	.	TRBV5-1	CASSDRAKGPNTEAFF	TGCGCCAGCAGCGACAGGGCCAAAGGCCCTAACACTGAAGCTTTCTTT
TRBJ2-2	TRBD1	.	TRBV27	CASSIDRGRVENTGELFF	TGTGCCAGCAGTATCGACAGGGGGCGGGTTGAGAACACCGGGGAGCTGTTTTTT
TRBJ2-7	.	.	TRBV19	CASSMAGWRGSYEQYF	TGTGCCAGTAGTATGGCGGGTTGGCGGGGCTCCTACGAGCAGTACTTC
TRBJ2-7	TRBD1	.	TRBV5-1	CASSDGTGSYEQYF	TGCGCCAGCAGCGATGGGACAGGGTCCTACGAGCAGTACTTC
TRBJ2-3	TRBD2	once	TRBV7-2	CASSLAMGGGATDTQYF	TGTGCCAGCAGCTTAGCGATGGGCGGGGGGGCTACAGATACGCAGTATTTT
TRBJ1-5	.	.	TRBV2	CASRAGDSNQPQHF	TGTGCCAGCAGGGCAGGGGATAGCAATCAGCCCCAGCATTTT
TRBJ1-1	.	few	TRBV5-1	CASSLTGNTEAFF	TGCGCCAGCAGCTTGACAGGGAACACTGAAGCTTTCTTT
TRBJ2-3	TRBD2	.	TRBV4-1	CASSQPAGGLADTQYF	TGCGCCAGCAGCCAGCCCGCGGGGGGTCTCGCAGATACGCAGTATTTT
TRBJ2-7	TRBD1	.	TRBV5-4	CAWTPGQGLEEQYF	TGTGCCTGGACTCCGGGACAGGGTTTGGAAGAGCAGTACTTC
TRBJ1-5	TRBD1	.	TRBV6-5	CASSNEQGWQPQHF	TGTGCCAGCAGTAATGAACAGGGGTGGCAGCCCCAGCATTTT
TRBJ1-6	.	.	TRBV3-1/TRBV3-2	CASSQVGGGSPLHF	TGTGCCAGCAGCCAAGTGGGGGGGGGATCACCCCTCCACTTT
TRBJ2-7	.	.	TRBV6-5	CASTGALSYEQYF	TGTGCCAGCACAGGGGCCCTCTCCTACGAGCAGTACTTC
TRBJ2-3	TRBD2	.	TRBV5-1	CASSLVGQRGGGDTQYF	TGCGCCAGCAGCTTGGTAGGCCAGCGGGGGGGCGGAGATACGCAGTATTTT
TRBJ1-4	.	.	TRBV19	CASSVDREEKLFF	TGTGCCAGTAGTGTTGACAGAGAGGAAAAACTGTTTTTT
TRBJ2-2	.	.	TRBV19	CASSIVVPTGTGELFF	TGTGCCAGTAGTATAGTGGTCCCCACAGGGACCGGGGAGCTGTTTTTT